Below, 23 T cell receptor beta chains from the same sample are listed, as sequenced in a study of cytomegalovirus exposure and HLA in healthy donors. Sequencing used immunoSEQ multiplex PCR; TCRdb keeps in-frame clones, though not all of them. The top ten clones hold approximately 3% of a sample with 190,000 or so clones, about 80% of them seen once. The sequencing input was PBMCs. The receptors shown here come from a woman in her late teens or twenties in good health and CMV-seropositive.

The chain carries TRBV15 and TRBJ1-6; D call uncertain. Germline V lookup: CDR1 LNHNV, CDR2 YYDKDF (reference sequence). This CDR3 is 15 amino acids long. V shed 0 bases and J shed 6 bases, with 9 bases lying between them. The CDR3 region is CATSRDGGLNSPLHF. CDR3 bases: TGTGCCACCAGCAGAGATGGCGGCCTTAATTCACCCCTCCACTTT.

This clone was seen just once. CDR3 sequence reads: CSVEQDSYEQYF. Written as DNA, the CDR3 is TGCAGCGTTGAACAGGACTCCTACGAGCAGTACTTC. The V gene is TRBV29-1, the J gene TRBJ2-7; D is unresolved. Germline V gene lookup returns CDR1 SQVTM and CDR2 ANQGSEA. CDR3 length: 12 residues. V was trimmed by 2 bases and J by 0 bases, leaving 5 bases between them.

The CDR3: CASSDSPGLPNEQFF. Here the CDR3 DNA reads TGTGCCAGCAGCGACTCCCCGGGACTACCCAATGAGCAGTTCTTC. The chain combines TRBV9 with TRBJ2-1, with TRBD2 matching over 7 bases. This CDR3 spans 15 amino acids. With V trimmed by 3 bases and J by 6 bases, 9 bases remained unmatched. In germline, CDR1 is SGDLS, CDR2 YYNGEE.

V gene TRBV9 combines with J gene TRBJ1-2; possibly TRBD1 for D (6 bases). CDR1 is SGDLS and CDR2 is YYNGEE in the germline V gene. The CDR3 consists of 13 residues. Trimming stripped 2 bases from V and 9 bases from J, with 14 bases between. CDR3 coding DNA: TGTGCCAGCAGCGTCGGTCCAGGGGCGCGCTACACCTTC. Its translation is CASSVGPGARYTF.

The chain uses TRBV5-1 and TRBJ1-1; D is ambiguous. The CDR3 extends over 12 amino acids. In germline, CDR1 is SGHRS, CDR2 YFSETQ. V was clipped by 4 bases and J by 1 base, with 5 bases between them. In DNA form, the CDR3 reads TGCGCCAGCAGCAGAGGGAACACTGAAGCTTTCTTT. It translates to CASSRGNTEAFF.

This clone has a count of ten or more. The chain is built from TRBV7-9 and TRBJ1-1, with a weak D call TRBD1 (6 bases). Germline V gene data show CDR1 as SEHNR and CDR2 as FQNEAQ (reference sequence). Trimming shortened V by 5 bases and J by 4 bases, and 17 bases separated the two germline ends. CDR3 length: 15 residues. Here the CDR3 reads CASSAQSGVATEAFF. The CDR3 nucleotides read TGTGCCAGCAGCGCTCAGTCAGGGGTAGCCACTGAAGCTTTCTTT. Using reference TRBV7-9 and TRBJ1-1 for the parts outside the CDR3, the full variable domain is DTGVSQNPRHKITKRGQNVTFRCDPISEHNRLYWYRQTLGQGPEFLTYFQNEAQLEKSRLLSDRFSAERPKGSFSTLEIQRTEQGDSAMYLCASSAQSGVATEAFFGQGTRLTVV.

This chain joins TRBV4-2 and TRBJ2-2; 8 bases agree with TRBD1. This CDR3 has 17 amino acids. With V trimmed by 4 bases and J by 6 bases, 13 bases remained unmatched. Germline lookup yields CDR1 LGHNA and CDR2 YNFKEQ. CDR3 bases: TGTGCCAGCAGCCTTCTCAGAGGACAGGGTTTCCCCGGGGAGCTGTTTTTT. As protein: CASSLLRGQGFPGELFF.

This clone showed up just once. This chain joins TRBV6-5 and TRBJ1-2; D gene uncertain. The germline gives CDR1 MNHEY, CDR2 SVGAGI. The V and J ends lost 3 bases and 3 bases respectively, with 8 bases between them. The CDR3 runs 13 residues. CDR3 sequence: CASSYSSDYGYTF. In DNA form, the CDR3 reads TGTGCCAGCAGTTATTCCTCCGACTATGGCTACACCTTC.

This chain links TRBV7-2 with TRBJ2-3; 9 positions match TRBD1. This CDR3 is 17 amino acids long. Germline trimming cut 2 bases from V and 0 bases from J; bases unmatched to any gene: 6. CDR1 is SGHTA and CDR2 is FQGNSA in the germline V gene. CDR3 in DNA: TGTGCCAGCAGCTTAAACAGGGGGCTTTCGAGCACAGATACGCAGTATTTT. The encoded protein is CASSLNRGLSSTDTQYF.

This clone showed up just once. The chain recombines TRBV4-2 with TRBJ2-3; 7 nucleotides agree with TRBD2. Trimming cost V 0 bases and J 3 bases; bases outside gene matches: 3. The germline V gene has CDR1 LGHNA and CDR2 YNFKEQ. This CDR3 has 15 amino acids. CDR3 coding DNA: TGTGCCAGCAGCCAAGATGGGGGAGGGACAGATACGCAGTATTTT. Translated, it gives CASSQDGGGTDTQYF.

V and J are TRBV5-6 and TRBJ2-7, with 8 positions matching TRBD1. After removal of 4 bases from V and 5 bases from J, the junction contained 8 bases not matched to a gene. CDR1 is SGHDT, CDR2 YYEEEE, per germline. The CDR3 is 14 residues long. In DNA, the CDR3 is TGTGCCAGCAGCCTGACAGGGGCTTGGAACGAGCAGTACTTC. Translation gives CASSLTGAWNEQYF.

The chain carries TRBV19 and TRBJ2-5; TRBD1 is a possible D gene (5 bases). This CDR3 region has 12 residues. CDR1 LNHDA and CDR2 SQIVND come from the germline V gene (reference sequence). Trimming left V 5 bases short and J 5 bases short, with 9 bases between. CDR3 region: CASSLGRETQYF. In DNA, the CDR3 is TGTGCCAGTAGTTTGGGGCGGGAGACCCAGTACTTC.

This chain uses TRBV27 with TRBJ1-2; 8 bases align to TRBD1. The CDR3 is 16 residues long. Germline values: CDR1 MNHEY, CDR2 SMNVEV (reference sequence). V shed 2 bases and J 7 bases; nucleotides not matched to a gene: 12. This CDR3 reads CASSLTGGPFSPGYTF. The CDR3 DNA follows: TGTGCCAGCAGTTTAACAGGGGGACCCTTCTCCCCTGGCTACACCTTC.

V gene TRBV5-1 combines with J gene TRBJ1-1; TRBD1 matches 9 bases. The germline V gene encodes CDR1 SGHRS and CDR2 YFSETQ. CDR3 length equals 15 residues. The junction had 3 bases not matched to a gene; V was cut back by 2 bases and J by 1 base. The CDR3 reads CASSFLQGANTEAFF. CDR3 DNA: TGCGCCAGCAGCTTTTTACAGGGGGCGAACACTGAAGCTTTCTTT.

The V call is TRBV11-2, the J call TRBJ2-7; no firm D call. Germline CDR1 SGHAT, CDR2 FQNNGV. The V and J ends lost 0 bases and 6 bases respectively, with 9 bases between them. The CDR3 is 13 amino acids. In DNA, the CDR3 is TGTGCCAGCAGCTTAGAGAATGGGCGCGAGCAGTACTTC. Translated, it gives CASSLENGREQYF.

The gene calls are TRBV4-1 and TRBJ1-2; 11 nucleotides line up with TRBD1. V lost 2 bases to trimming and J lost 1 base; unmatched junction nucleotides: 15. In germline, CDR1 is MGHRA, CDR2 YSYEKL. CDR3 size: 20 residues. The CDR3: CASSQPRSGTGGDHNYGYTF. Here the CDR3 DNA reads TGCGCCAGCAGCCAACCCAGGAGCGGGACAGGGGGTGATCATAACTATGGCTACACCTTC.

The V and J genes are TRBV5-4 and TRBJ1-2; 10 positions agree with TRBD1. The V gene end was trimmed by 4 bases and the J gene end by 0 bases; junction bases not matched to a gene: 9. Germline V gene sequence: CDR1 SGHNT, CDR2 YYREEE (reference sequence). CDR3 length: 17 amino acids. The CDR3 region is CASSPRDRGWANYGYTF. CDR3 nucleotide sequence: TGTGCCAGCAGCCCCCGGGACAGGGGTTGGGCTAACTATGGCTACACCTTC.

This clone was observed once. The chain carries TRBV4-3 and TRBJ1-1; D remains unclear. The CDR3 is 14 residues long. V was trimmed by 0 bases and J by 8 bases, leaving 13 bases between them. CDR1 LGHNA and CDR2 YSLEER come from the germline V gene. The CDR3, as DNA: TGCGCCAGCAGCCAAGATTTCGGGGAACCCGAAGCTTTCTTT. It translates to CASSQDFGEPEAFF.

This clone was recorded once. The chain employs TRBV27 and TRBJ2-7, with D uncertain. CDR1 and CDR2 (germline): MNHEY, SMNVEV (reference sequence). V was shortened by 0 bases and J by 1 base, with 4 bases between the two germline ends. The CDR3 spans 13 residues. The CDR3 sequence: CASSLSLSYEQYF. The DNA of the CDR3 is TGTGCCAGCAGTTTATCGTTATCCTACGAGCAGTACTTC.

In DNA form, the CDR3 reads TGTGCCTGGAGTGCATTAAAAACTAGCGCAGATACGCAGTATTTT. This encodes CAWSALKTSADTQYF. The chain employs TRBV30 and TRBJ2-3, with TRBD2 identical over 7 bases. In germline, CDR1 is GTSNPN, CDR2 SVGIG (reference sequence). CDR3 size: 15 residues. The J segment lost 4 bases and the V segment lost 1 base, leaving 8 bases of the junction unmatched. The entire variable domain, with the rest obtained from reference TRBV30 and TRBJ2-3, is as follows: SQTIHQWPATLVQPVGSPLSLECTVEGTSNPNLYWYRQAAGRGLQLLFYSVGIGQISSEVPQNLSASRPQDRQFILSSKKLLLSDSGFYLCAWSALKTSADTQYFGPGTRLTVL.

This clone was seen a single time. This chain joins TRBV7-8 and TRBJ2-2; D possibly corresponds to TRBD2 (6 bases). V gave up 7 bases and J gave up 7 bases, with 22 bases separating them. The CDR3 is 16 amino acids. The germline V gene has CDR1 SGHVS and CDR2 FQNEAQ. The CDR3 DNA is TGTGCCAGCAATCCCGCCGGGGGTAGATCTCTCGGGGAGCTGTTTTTT. It translates to CASNPAGGRSLGELFF.

The rearrangement joins TRBV29-1 to TRBJ1-1; D may be TRBD1 (6 bases). V was shortened by 6 bases and J by 2 bases, with 13 bases between the two germline ends. CDR3 length: 13 amino acids. CDR1 SQVTM and CDR2 ANQGSEA come from the germline V gene. The CDR3 is CSVWTDFNTEAFF. The CDR3 DNA reads TGCAGCGTATGGACAGATTTTAACACTGAAGCTTTCTTT.

This chain links TRBV27 with TRBJ2-1, with 10 bases lining up with TRBD1. This CDR3 has 15 amino acids. Germline assignment: CDR1 MNHEY and CDR2 SMNVEV (reference sequence). The V and J ends lost 3 bases and 5 bases, in that order; junction bases with no gene match: 4. The CDR3 bases are TGTGCCAGCAGTTTTAGGACAGGGGGTAACAATGAGCAGTTCTTC. Amino acids: CASSFRTGGNNEQFF.